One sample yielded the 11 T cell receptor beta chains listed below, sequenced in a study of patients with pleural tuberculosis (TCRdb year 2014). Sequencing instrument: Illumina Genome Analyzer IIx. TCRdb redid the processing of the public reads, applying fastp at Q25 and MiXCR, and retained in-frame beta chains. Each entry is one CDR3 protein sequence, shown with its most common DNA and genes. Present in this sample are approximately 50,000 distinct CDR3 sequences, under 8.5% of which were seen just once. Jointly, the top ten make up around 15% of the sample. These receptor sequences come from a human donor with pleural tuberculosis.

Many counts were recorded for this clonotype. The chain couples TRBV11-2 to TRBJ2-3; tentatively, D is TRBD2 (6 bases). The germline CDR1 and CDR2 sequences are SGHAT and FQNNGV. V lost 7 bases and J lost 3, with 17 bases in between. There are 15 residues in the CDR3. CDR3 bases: TGTGCCAGCACCTGGAGGGGAGGATGGACAGATACGCAGTATTTT. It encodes CASTWRGGWTDTQYF.

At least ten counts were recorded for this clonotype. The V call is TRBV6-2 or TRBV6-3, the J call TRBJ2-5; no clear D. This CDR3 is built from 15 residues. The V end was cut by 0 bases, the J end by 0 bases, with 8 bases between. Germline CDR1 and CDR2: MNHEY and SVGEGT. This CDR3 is CASSYSIAYQETQYF. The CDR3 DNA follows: TGTGCCAGCAGTTACTCGATAGCATACCAAGAGACCCAGTACTTC.

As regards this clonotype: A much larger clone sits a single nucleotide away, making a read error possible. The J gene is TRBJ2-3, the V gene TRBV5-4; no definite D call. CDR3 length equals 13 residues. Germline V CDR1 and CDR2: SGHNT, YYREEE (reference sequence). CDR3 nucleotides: TGTGCCAACAGCTTGGACCTCCGAGATACGCAGTATTTT. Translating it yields CANSLDLRDTQYF.

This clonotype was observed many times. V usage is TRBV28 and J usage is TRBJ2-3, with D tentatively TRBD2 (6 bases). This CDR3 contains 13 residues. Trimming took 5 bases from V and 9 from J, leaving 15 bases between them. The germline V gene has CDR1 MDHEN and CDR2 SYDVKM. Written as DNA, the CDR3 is TGTGCCAGCAGTCGGCCGGAGGGGCAGACGCAGTATTTT. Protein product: CASSRPEGQTQYF.

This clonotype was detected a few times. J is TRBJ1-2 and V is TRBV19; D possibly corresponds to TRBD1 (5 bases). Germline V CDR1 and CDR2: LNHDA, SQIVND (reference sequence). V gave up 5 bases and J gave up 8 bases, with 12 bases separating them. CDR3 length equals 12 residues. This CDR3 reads CASSGRGRGYTF. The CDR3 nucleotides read TGTGCCAGTAGTGGAAGGGGCCGGGGCTACACCTTC.

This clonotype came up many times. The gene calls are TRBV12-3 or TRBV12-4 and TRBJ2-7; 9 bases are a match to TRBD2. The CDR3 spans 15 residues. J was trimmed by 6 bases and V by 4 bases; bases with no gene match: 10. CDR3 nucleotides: TGTGCCAGCAGTTCGACTAGCGGCTACCCATTCGAGCAGTACTTC. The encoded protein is CASSSTSGYPFEQYF.

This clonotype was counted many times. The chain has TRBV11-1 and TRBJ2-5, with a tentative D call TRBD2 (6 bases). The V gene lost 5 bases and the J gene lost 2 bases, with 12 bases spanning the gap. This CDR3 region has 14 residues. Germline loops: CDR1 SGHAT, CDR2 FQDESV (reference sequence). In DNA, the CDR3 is TGTGCCAGCAGCGTTAGCGGACTTCAAGAGACCCAGTACTTC. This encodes CASSVSGLQETQYF.

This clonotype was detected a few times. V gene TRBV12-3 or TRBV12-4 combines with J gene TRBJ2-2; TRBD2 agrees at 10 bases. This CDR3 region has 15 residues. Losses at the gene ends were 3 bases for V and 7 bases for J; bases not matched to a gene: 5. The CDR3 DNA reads TGTGCCAGCAGTTTGCTAGCGGGAGTTGGCGGGGAGCTGTTTTTT. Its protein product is CASSLLAGVGGELFF.

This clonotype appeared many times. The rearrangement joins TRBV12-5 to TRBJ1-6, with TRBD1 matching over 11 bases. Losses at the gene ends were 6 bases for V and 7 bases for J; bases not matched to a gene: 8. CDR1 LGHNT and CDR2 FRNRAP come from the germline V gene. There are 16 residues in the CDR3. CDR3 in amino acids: CASGSGTGGFNSPLHF. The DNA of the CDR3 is TGTGCTAGTGGCAGCGGGACAGGGGGATTCAATTCACCCCTCCACTTT.

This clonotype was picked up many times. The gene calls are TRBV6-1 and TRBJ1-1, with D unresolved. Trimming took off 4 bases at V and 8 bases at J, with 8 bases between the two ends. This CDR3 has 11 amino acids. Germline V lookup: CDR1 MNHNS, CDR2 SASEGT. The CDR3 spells CASSAMLEAFF. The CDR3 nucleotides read TGTGCCAGCAGTGCCATGCTGGAAGCTTTCTTT.

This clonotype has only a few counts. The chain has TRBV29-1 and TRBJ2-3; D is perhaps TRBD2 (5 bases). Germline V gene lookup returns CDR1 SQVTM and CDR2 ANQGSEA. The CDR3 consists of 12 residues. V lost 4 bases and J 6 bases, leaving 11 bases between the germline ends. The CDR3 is CSVASDLDTQYF. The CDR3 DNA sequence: TGCAGCGTTGCGTCGGACTTGGATACGCAGTATTTT.